These 20 T cell receptor beta chains originate from one sample sequenced in a study of T-cell reconstitution after alpha-beta-depleted transplantation in children. Unique molecular identifiers were incorporated during preparation of the TCRbeta library. TCRdb called the PCR reads again in MiXCR, with one record for every CDR3 protein. The sample carries around 680,000 distinct CDR3 sequences, approximately 15% recorded once. The source material was PBMCs from the stem cell graft donor, sampled from the stem cell graft. Source of these receptors: a human donor who donated a stem cell graft to a child with acute myeloid leukemia.

The V and J genes are TRBV20-1 and TRBJ2-5; 9 positions agree with TRBD2. Germline V gene data show CDR1 as DFQATT and CDR2 as SNEGSKA (reference sequence). With V trimmed by 0 bases and J by 4 bases, 12 bases remained unmatched. The CDR3 length is 17 residues. The CDR3 reads CSAREGLAETIRETQYF. CDR3 coding DNA: TGCAGTGCTAGAGAGGGACTAGCAGAAACCATTCGAGAGACCCAGTACTTC.

The rearrangement joins TRBV3-1 to TRBJ2-2; TRBD2 might be the D (6 bases). CDR3 length equals 13 residues. The germline V gene has CDR1 LGHDT and CDR2 YNNKEL (reference sequence). The germline V and J ends were trimmed by 4 bases and 6 bases, with 9 bases remaining between them. The CDR3 region has the DNA TGTGCCAGCAGCCGAAGGGAGGCCGGGGAGCTGTTTTTT. This codes for CASSRREAGELFF.

This clonotype occurred many times. V gene TRBV20-1 combines with J gene TRBJ2-7, with D tentatively TRBD2 (5 bases). Trimming stripped 6 bases from V and 4 bases from J, with 13 bases between. This CDR3 spans 12 amino acids. CDR1 and CDR2 (germline): DFQATT, SNEGSKA (reference sequence). CDR3 DNA: TGCAGTGCCGTCGTGCCGGGGTACGAGCAGTACGTC. Translation: CSAVVPGYEQYV.

This clonotype was picked up a small number of times. V and J are TRBV29-1 and TRBJ2-2, with D tentatively TRBD1 (6 bases). V shed 6 bases and J shed 1 base, with 9 bases lying between them. This CDR3 comprises 13 residues. Germline V gene sequence: CDR1 SQVTM, CDR2 ANQGSEA. The CDR3 loop reads CSVSGVNTGELFF. The CDR3, as DNA: TGCAGCGTCTCAGGGGTGAACACCGGGGAGCTGTTTTTT.

This clonotype was detected ten times or more. The V gene is TRBV20-1, the J gene TRBJ2-7; no definite D call. This CDR3 has 16 residues. Trimming removed 5 bases at V and 7 bases at J, with 27 bases between. Germline V gene data show CDR1 as DFQATT and CDR2 as SNEGSKA (reference sequence). CDR3 nucleotide sequence: TGCAGTGCTCTTTCCGGAACAGTCCTACGGTTCGGGGAGCAGTACTTC. Translating gives CSALSGTVLRFGEQYF.

This clonotype was observed many times. The chain carries TRBV27 and TRBJ1-6; D gene ambiguous. With 6 bases removed from V and 6 bases from J, the gap between germline ends came to 9 bases. Germline lookup yields CDR1 MNHEY and CDR2 SMNVEV (reference sequence). The CDR3 sequence is 13 residues long. CDR3 nucleotides: TGTGCCAGCAGGGGTCAAATTAATTCACCCCTCCACTTT. Translating gives CASRGQINSPLHF.

Ten or more counts support this clonotype. The chain has TRBV12-3 or TRBV12-4 and TRBJ2-5; D may be TRBD1 (5 bases). The CDR3 spans 14 residues. The V and J ends lost 7 bases and 5 bases respectively, with 17 bases between them. CDR3 amino acids: CASKSPGRDETQYF. CDR3 sequence (DNA): TGTGCCAGCAAGTCCCCCGGCAGGGATGAGACCCAGTACTTC.

In this sample, this clonotype turned up many times. The chain recombines TRBV4-3 with TRBJ2-2; weak D call: TRBD1 (5 bases). The length of the CDR3 is 17 residues. CDR1 and CDR2 (germline): LGHNA, YSLEER. Trimming took off 0 bases at V and 0 bases at J, with 11 bases between the two ends. CDR3 protein: CASSQDLDISNTGELFF. Here the CDR3 DNA reads TGCGCCAGCAGCCAAGACCTGGACATCTCGAACACCGGGGAGCTGTTTTTT.

This clonotype was observed at least ten times. The V and J genes are TRBV29-1 and TRBJ2-5; no firm D call. The CDR3 covers 14 residues. Deletions cut 0 bases from V and 1 base from J, with 9 bases between. Germline CDR1 reads SQVTM; CDR2 reads ANQGSEA. CDR3 region: CSVEERAVQETQYF. The CDR3 DNA sequence: TGCAGCGTTGAAGAAAGGGCAGTCCAAGAGACCCAGTACTTC.

The chain links TRBV7-2 to TRBJ2-5; TRBD2 agrees at 12 bases. The CDR3 has 16 amino acids. V lost 3 bases, J lost 5 bases, and 7 bases stayed unmatched. Germline values: CDR1 SGHTA, CDR2 FQGNSA. CDR3 in amino acids: CASSFRTSGEGETQYF. For the CDR3, the DNA is TGTGCCAGCAGCTTTCGGACTAGCGGGGAGGGGGAGACCCAGTACTTC. The entire variable domain, with the rest obtained from reference TRBV7-2 and TRBJ2-5, is as follows: GAGVSQSPSNKVTEKGKDVELRCDPISGHTALYWYRQSLGQGLEFLIYFQGNSAPDKSGLPSDRFSAERTGGSVSTLTIQRTQQEDSAVYLCASSFRTSGEGETQYFGPGTRLLVL.

This clonotype was recorded many times. This chain connects TRBV7-9 to TRBJ2-5; TRBD1 agrees at 8 bases. CDR1 is SEHNR and CDR2 is FQNEAQ in the germline V gene (reference sequence). The CDR3 runs 17 residues. Losses at the gene ends were 3 bases for V and 2 bases for J; bases not matched to a gene: 11. CDR3 sequence: CASSFLARQGLQETQYF. The CDR3 DNA follows: TGTGCCAGCAGCTTTCTGGCGAGACAGGGGCTTCAAGAGACCCAGTACTTC.

The chain carries TRBV11-2 and TRBJ1-3; 8 bases align to TRBD1. CDR3 size: 18 residues. In germline, CDR1 is SGHAT, CDR2 FQNNGV. The ends lost 5 bases at V and 0 bases at J; junction bases unmatched: 12. CDR3 sequence: CASSPRFDRGYSGNTIYF. In DNA form, the CDR3 reads TGTGCCAGCAGCCCGCGGTTCGACAGGGGTTACTCTGGAAACACCATATATTTT.

The genes are TRBV13 and TRBJ1-5; maybe TRBD1 (5 bases). V lost 2 bases, J lost 2 bases, and 13 bases lay in between. The CDR3 runs 16 residues. The germline CDR1 and CDR2 sequences are PRHDT and FYEKMQ (reference sequence). CDR3 in DNA: TGTGCCAGCAGCTTATTCCTCCCGGGGGGCAATCAGCCCCAGCATTTT. Translating it yields CASSLFLPGGNQPQHF. Full variable domain (missing parts from reference TRBV13 and TRBJ1-5): AAGVIQSPRHLIKEKRETATLKCYPIPRHDTVYWYQQGPGQDPQFLISFYEKMQSDKGSIPDRFSAQQFSDYHSELNMSSLELGDSALYFCASSLFLPGGNQPQHFGDGTRLSIL.

This clonotype was seen repeatedly, ten times or more. The V call is TRBV20-1, the J call TRBJ1-1; D remains ambiguous. Germline lookup yields CDR1 DFQATT and CDR2 SNEGSKA (reference sequence). The length of the CDR3 is 13 residues. With 5 bases removed from V and 0 bases from J, the gap between germline ends came to 10 bases. The CDR3 DNA is TGCAGTGCTTGGTACCCAATGAACACTGAAGCTTTCTTT. Protein: CSAWYPMNTEAFF.

The rearrangement uses TRBV19 and TRBJ2-2; 9 bases match TRBD1. This CDR3 contains 14 residues. After removal of 8 bases from V and 0 bases from J, the junction contained 1 base not matched to a gene. Germline V gene data show CDR1 as LNHDA and CDR2 as SQIVND (reference sequence). CDR3 loop: CASGTGPNTGELFF. CDR3 nucleotide sequence: TGTGCCAGTGGGACAGGGCCGAACACCGGGGAGCTGTTTTTT.

The chain links TRBV7-9 to TRBJ2-3; 8 positions agree with TRBD2. After removal of 7 bases from V and 11 bases from J, the junction contained 17 bases not matched to a gene. Germline lookup yields CDR1 SEHNR and CDR2 FQNEAQ (reference sequence). The CDR3 contains 15 residues. The CDR3 coding sequence is TGTGCCAGCACCCGGGTAACCGGGACTAGGATCATGCAGTATTTT. This gives the protein CASTRVTGTRIMQYF.

This clonotype was counted only a few times. The chain combines TRBV12-3 or TRBV12-4 with TRBJ2-2; D unclear. The CDR3 contains 13 residues. V was trimmed by 5 bases and J by 1 base, leaving 5 bases between them. The CDR3 loop is CASSQLNTGELFF. CDR3 nucleotides: TGTGCCAGCAGTCAACTGAACACCGGGGAGCTGTTTTTT.

This clonotype was seen ten or more times. CDR3 in DNA: TGTGCCAGCAGACTCGGGACTAGCGGGGCGTACGAGCAGTACTTC. Amino acid sequence: CASRLGTSGAYEQYF. This chain uses TRBV6-2 or TRBV6-3 with TRBJ2-7; TRBD2 aligns across 13 bases. The length of the CDR3 is 15 residues. J gave up 4 bases and V 6 bases, and 6 bases lay outside the gene matches. Germline values: CDR1 MNHEY, CDR2 SVGEGT.

This clonotype was counted at least ten times. The chain joins TRBV7-3 to TRBJ2-1; D perhaps matches TRBD1 (5 bases). Germline V lookup: CDR1 SGHTA, CDR2 FQGTGA. This CDR3 has 15 residues. The V gene lost 2 bases and the J gene lost 8 bases, with 16 bases spanning the gap. The CDR3 protein is CASSLAGQRGDEQFF. For the CDR3, the DNA is TGTGCCAGCAGCTTAGCAGGACAAAGGGGCGATGAGCAGTTCTTC.

J is TRBJ2-3 and V is TRBV4-1, with D unclear. With 1 base removed from V and 6 bases from J, the gap between germline ends came to 8 bases. Germline V lookup: CDR1 MGHRA, CDR2 YSYEKL. This CDR3 comprises 13 residues. For the CDR3, the DNA is TGCGCCAGCAGCCAAGCACCTGGGGATACGCAGTATTTT. It translates to CASSQAPGDTQYF.